This T cell receptor beta chain was sequenced during a study of glioma-infiltrating T cells. Study results and caveats: Tissue and blood shared very few CDR3 sequences. Gliomas, especially low-grade, showed above-expected tissue-blood divergence; non-neoplastic patients showed below.

This clonotype has a handful of counts. Its specificity is not known. CDR3 length: 15 amino acids. V lost 3 bases and J 11 bases, leaving 24 bases between the germline ends. Germline assignment: CDR1 DFQATT and CDR2 SNEGSKA (reference sequence). TCR alpha and beta CDR3 regions were amplified from RNA using iRepertoire nested multiplex PCR. For one-step reverse transcription and amplification, roughly 85-450 ng of tissue mRNA or PBMC total RNA was used. TCRdb redid the calling of the multiplex PCR reads with MiXCR, one entry per CDR3 protein. The sample includes about 2,500 distinct CDR3 sequences, less than 70% seen only once; the top ten take around 27%.

V usage is TRBV20-1 and J usage is TRBJ2-3; D might be TRBD2 (5 bases). The source material was glioma tissue, nonneoplastic brain tissue, or PBMCs (not recorded which). The sequence derives from a human donor with low-grade glioma or glioblastoma, undergoing nonglioma brain surgery, or in good health (not recorded which). The chain's CDR3 is CSASVPAVFGNEQYF. The CDR3 region has the DNA TGCAGTGCTAGCGTGCCAGCGGTGTTCGGGAATGAGCAGTATTTT.